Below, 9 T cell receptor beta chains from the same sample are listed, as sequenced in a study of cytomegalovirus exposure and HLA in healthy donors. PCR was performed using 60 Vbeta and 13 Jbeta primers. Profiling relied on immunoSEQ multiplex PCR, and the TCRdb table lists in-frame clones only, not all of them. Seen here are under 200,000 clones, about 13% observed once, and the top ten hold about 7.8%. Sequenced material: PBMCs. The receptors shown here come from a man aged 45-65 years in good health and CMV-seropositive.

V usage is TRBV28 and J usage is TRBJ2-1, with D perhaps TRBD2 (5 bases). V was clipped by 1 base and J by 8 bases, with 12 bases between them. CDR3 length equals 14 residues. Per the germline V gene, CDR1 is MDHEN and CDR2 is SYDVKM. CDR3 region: CASSLSPAGHEQFF. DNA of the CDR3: TGTGCCAGCAGTTTATCCCCGGCGGGCCATGAGCAGTTCTTC.

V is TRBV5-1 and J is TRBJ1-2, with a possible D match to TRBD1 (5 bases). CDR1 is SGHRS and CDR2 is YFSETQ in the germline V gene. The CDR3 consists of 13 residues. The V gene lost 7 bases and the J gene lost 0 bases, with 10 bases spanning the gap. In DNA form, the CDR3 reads TGCGCCAGCTCGGGGGATGCTAACTATGGCTACACCTTC. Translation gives CASSGDANYGYTF.

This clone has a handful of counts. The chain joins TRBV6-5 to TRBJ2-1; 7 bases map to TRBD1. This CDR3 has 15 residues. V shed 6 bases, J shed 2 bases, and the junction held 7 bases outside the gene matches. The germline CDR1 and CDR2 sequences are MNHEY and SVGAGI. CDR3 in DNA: TGTGCCAGCAGACGCGACAGGGTGACCTACAATGAGCAGTTCTTC. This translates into CASRRDRVTYNEQFF.

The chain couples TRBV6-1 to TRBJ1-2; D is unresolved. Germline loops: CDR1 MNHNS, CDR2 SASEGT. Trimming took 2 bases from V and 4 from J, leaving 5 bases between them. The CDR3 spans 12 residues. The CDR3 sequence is CASSERGYGYTF. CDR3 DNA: TGTGCCAGCAGTGAACGGGGCTATGGCTACACCTTC.

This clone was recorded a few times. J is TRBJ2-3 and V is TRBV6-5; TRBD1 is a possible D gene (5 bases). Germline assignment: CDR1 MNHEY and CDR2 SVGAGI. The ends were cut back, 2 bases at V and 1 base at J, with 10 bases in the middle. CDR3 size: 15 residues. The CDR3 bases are TGTGCCAGCAGTTACAGGGGTCAGCGCACAGATACGCAGTATTTT. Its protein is CASSYRGQRTDTQYF.

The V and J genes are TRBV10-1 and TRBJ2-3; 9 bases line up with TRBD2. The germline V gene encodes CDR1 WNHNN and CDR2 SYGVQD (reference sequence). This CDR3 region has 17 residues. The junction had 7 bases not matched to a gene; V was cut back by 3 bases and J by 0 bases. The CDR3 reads CASSEISGGASTDTQYF. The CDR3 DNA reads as TGCGCCAGCAGTGAAATTAGCGGGGGAGCCAGCACAGATACGCAGTATTTT.

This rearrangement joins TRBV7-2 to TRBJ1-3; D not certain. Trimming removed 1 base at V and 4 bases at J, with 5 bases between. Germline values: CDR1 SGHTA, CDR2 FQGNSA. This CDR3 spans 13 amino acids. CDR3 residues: CASSLGGGNTIYF. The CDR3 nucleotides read TGTGCCAGCAGCTTAGGAGGAGGAAACACCATATATTTT. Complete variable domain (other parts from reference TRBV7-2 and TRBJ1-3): GAGVSQSPSNKVTEKGKDVELRCDPISGHTALYWYRQSLGQGLEFLIYFQGNSAPDKSGLPSDRFSAERTGGSVSTLTIQRTQQEDSAVYLCASSLGGGNTIYFGEGSWLTVV.

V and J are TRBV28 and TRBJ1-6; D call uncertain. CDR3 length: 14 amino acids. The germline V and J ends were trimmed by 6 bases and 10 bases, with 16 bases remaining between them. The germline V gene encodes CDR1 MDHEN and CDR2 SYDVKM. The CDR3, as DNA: TGTGCCAGCAGCCCCCCTCAGAGAGGATCACCCCTCCACTTT. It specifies CASSPPQRGSPLHF.

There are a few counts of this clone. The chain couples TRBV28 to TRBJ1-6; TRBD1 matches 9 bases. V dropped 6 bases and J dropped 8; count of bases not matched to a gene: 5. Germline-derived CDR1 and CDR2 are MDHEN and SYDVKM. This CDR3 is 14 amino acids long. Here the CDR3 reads CASSLGQGYSPLHF. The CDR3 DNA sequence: TGTGCCAGCAGCTTAGGACAGGGGTATTCACCCCTCCACTTT. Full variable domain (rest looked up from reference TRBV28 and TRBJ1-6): DVKVTQSSRYLVKRTGEKVFLECVQDMDHENMFWYRQDPGLGLRLIYFSYDVKMKEKGDIPEGYSVSREKKERFSLILESASTNQTSMYLCASSLGQGYSPLHFGNGTRLTVT.